These 31 T cell receptor beta chains share one sample of origin, sequenced in a study of cytomegalovirus exposure and HLA in healthy donors. Primers included in the PCR were 60 Vbeta and 13 Jbeta primers. The table came from immunoSEQ multiplex PCR; TCRdb's copy has only in-frame clones and leaves some out. The sample includes 150,000 to 200,000 clones, about four fifths of them seen just once. Sequences were obtained from PBMCs. The receptor source for this set is a man aged 25 to 40 in good health and CMV-seronegative.

This clone occurred a few times. This sequence joins TRBV27 and TRBJ1-2; 8 bases are a match to TRBD1. Germline loops: CDR1 MNHEY, CDR2 SMNVEV (reference sequence). The CDR3 contains 13 residues. The ends lost 11 bases at V and 5 bases at J; junction bases unmatched: 10. CDR3 residues: CAASTGEGYGYTF. The CDR3 nucleotides read TGTGCCGCTTCGACAGGGGAAGGGTATGGCTACACCTTC.

This clone has only a few counts. The V gene is TRBV6-5, the J gene TRBJ1-5, with 9 bases identical to TRBD1. The CDR3 is 13 amino acids. Per the germline V gene, CDR1 is MNHEY and CDR2 is SVGAGI. V lost 9 bases to trimming and J lost 3 bases; unmatched junction nucleotides: 3. The CDR3 is CASYRGPNQPQHF. CDR3 nucleotide sequence: TGTGCCAGTTACAGGGGGCCCAATCAGCCCCAGCATTTT.

The chain couples TRBV27 to TRBJ1-5, with D possibly being TRBD1 (5 bases). The V gene's germline CDR1 is MNHEY and CDR2 SMNVEV (reference sequence). The ends were cut back, 2 bases at V and 3 bases at J, with 11 bases in the middle. The CDR3 totals 15 residues. The CDR3 bases are TGTGCCAGCAGTTTAATAGGGGAACCCAATCAGCCCCAGCATTTT. Translated, it gives CASSLIGEPNQPQHF.

On this clone itself: The sample carries other DNA sequences with the same CDR3. The V and J genes are TRBV29-1 and TRBJ1-1; unclear D gene. The CDR3 spans 13 residues. The V gene's germline CDR1 is SQVTM and CDR2 ANQGSEA. Trimming pared 6 bases from V and 0 bases from J, leaving 11 bases between. The CDR3 loop reads CSVSGVMNTEAFF. CDR3 bases: TGCAGCGTCTCCGGGGTTATGAACACTGAAGCTTTCTTT.

The chain recombines TRBV7-2 with TRBJ2-1; TRBD2 agrees at 13 bases. V was pared by 1 base and J by 4 bases, with 7 bases of the junction left unmatched. This CDR3 is 18 amino acids long. Germline-derived CDR1 and CDR2 are SGHTA and FQGNSA. CDR3 nucleotide sequence: TGTGCCAGCAGCTTAGAACTAGCGGGAGGGCCGGTGTACAATGAGCAGTTCTTC. Its translation: CASSLELAGGPVYNEQFF.

The chain employs TRBV14 and TRBJ1-2; no reliable D call. The V and J ends lost 3 bases and 7 bases respectively, with 6 bases between them. Germline-derived CDR1 and CDR2 are SGHDN and FVKESK. This CDR3 contains 11 residues. In nucleotides, the CDR3 is TGTGCCAGCAGCCAGGCGGGTGGCTACACCTTC. Amino acid sequence: CASSQAGGYTF.

Here the CDR3 reads CAWSGNSGSSSTDTQYF. In nucleotides, the CDR3 is TGTGCCTGGAGTGGAAATAGCGGGTCCTCTAGCACAGATACGCAGTATTTT. The chain couples TRBV30 to TRBJ2-3; 7 bases fit TRBD2. Germline V gene lookup returns CDR1 GTSNPN and CDR2 SVGIG (reference sequence). This CDR3 has 17 amino acids. V shed 1 base and J 0 bases; nucleotides not matched to a gene: 10.

J is TRBJ1-1 and V is TRBV18; D ambiguous. The V end lost 1 base, the J end lost 5 bases, and 14 bases lay between the germline ends. Germline V CDR1 and CDR2: KGHSH, LQKENI. This CDR3 spans 15 amino acids. CDR3: CASSPLPKERTEAFF. The CDR3 nucleotides are TGTGCCAGCTCACCACTCCCTAAGGAGAGGACTGAAGCTTTCTTT. Full variable domain (remainder filled in from reference TRBV18 and TRBJ1-1): NAGVMQNPRHLVRRRGQEARLRCSPMKGHSHVYWYRQLPEEGLKFMVYLQKENIIDESGMPKERFSAEFPKEGPSILRIQQVVRGDSAAYFCASSPLPKERTEAFFGQGTRLTVV.

The rearrangement joins TRBV9 to TRBJ2-7; 10 bases are a match to TRBD2. CDR1 and CDR2 (germline): SGDLS, YYNGEE. The CDR3 has 15 residues. V was pared by 4 bases and J by 2 bases, with 6 bases of the junction left unmatched. The CDR3 nucleotides are TGTGCCAGCAGCTTCGGACTAGCGGAAACCTACGAGCAGTACTTC. Its translation is CASSFGLAETYEQYF.

The gene calls are TRBV9 and TRBJ1-2; 8 bases match TRBD1. Germline CDR1 SGDLS, CDR2 YYNGEE. The J segment lost 3 bases and the V segment lost 3 bases, leaving 4 bases of the junction unmatched. The CDR3 runs 14 residues. CDR3 in DNA: TGTGCCAGCAGCGGACCGACAGGGGACTATGGCTACACCTTC. Translated: CASSGPTGDYGYTF.

The chain joins TRBV19 to TRBJ2-3, with 9 positions matching TRBD2. Germline loops: CDR1 LNHDA, CDR2 SQIVND (reference sequence). J lost 1 base, V lost 3 bases, and 5 bases had no gene match. CDR3 length: 16 amino acids. CDR3 sequence reads: CASSMYTSGRTDTQYF. In DNA form, the CDR3 reads TGTGCCAGTAGTATGTATACTAGCGGGCGCACAGATACGCAGTATTTT.

The V gene is TRBV6-1, the J gene TRBJ1-2; D is ambiguous. Looked up from germline, CDR1 is MNHNS and CDR2 is SASEGT. V was clipped by 6 bases and J by 3 bases, with 14 bases between them. The length of the CDR3 is 14 residues. The CDR3 protein is CASSPLVGHYGYTF. CDR3 DNA sequence: TGTGCCAGCAGCCCACTCGTGGGCCACTATGGCTACACCTTC.

This clone occurred a few times. The chain is built from TRBV9 and TRBJ1-3, with D maybe TRBD1 (6 bases). V was trimmed by 4 bases and J by 4 bases, leaving 9 bases between them. Germline V gives CDR1 SGDLS, CDR2 YYNGEE. This CDR3 region has 13 residues. The DNA of the CDR3 is TGTGCCAGCAGCCGGGACACCGGAAACACCATATATTTT. Translation: CASSRDTGNTIYF.

The chain couples TRBV13 to TRBJ2-5; 7 bases are shared with TRBD2. The J call may not be correct, given that the DNA end is closer to TRBJ2-7. There are 15 residues in the CDR3. CDR1 PRHDT and CDR2 FYEKMQ come from the germline V gene (reference sequence). CDR3 nucleotides: TGTGCCAGCAGCTTAGCGGGAGGAGGCTCCTACGAGCAGTACTTC. This encodes CASSLAGGGSYEQYF.

J is TRBJ1-1 and V is TRBV11-3; D is uncertain. The germline V gene encodes CDR1 SGHNT and CDR2 YENEEA. V lost 0 bases to trimming and J lost 6 bases, with 8 bases between them. This CDR3 has 13 residues. CDR3 DNA: TGTGCCAGCAGCTTAGATTTGGGCGCTGAAGCTTTCTTT. It codes for CASSLDLGAEAFF.

The chain combines TRBV5-1 with TRBJ2-2; D call uncertain. Trimming pared 0 bases from V and 1 base from J, leaving 7 bases between. The CDR3 runs 15 residues. The germline V gene has CDR1 SGHRS and CDR2 YFSETQ. CDR3 coding DNA: TGCGCCAGCAGCTTGGCCGTCGTGAACACCGGGGAGCTGTTTTTT. Its protein product is CASSLAVVNTGELFF.

CDR3 region: CAIKTSMRANEQFF. CDR3 DNA sequence: TGTGCCATCAAAACTAGCATGAGGGCCAATGAGCAGTTCTTC. This sequence joins TRBV10-3 and TRBJ2-1, with TRBD2 as a possible D gene (6 bases). Germline V gives CDR1 ENHRY, CDR2 SYGVKD. The V gene lost 7 bases and the J gene lost 6 bases, with 16 bases spanning the gap. The CDR3 has 14 residues.

The rearrangement joins TRBV30 to TRBJ2-5, with 12 bases identical to TRBD2. The CDR3 sequence is 15 residues long. The trim removed 3 bases at V and 5 bases at J, leaving 7 bases unmatched. Germline-derived CDR1 and CDR2 are GTSNPN and SVGIG (reference sequence). The CDR3 loop reads CAWSRLAGGRETQYF. CDR3 bases: TGTGCCTGGAGCCGGCTAGCGGGGGGGCGGGAGACCCAGTACTTC.

This clone has only one observation. V is TRBV6-4 and J is TRBJ2-7; TRBD2 matches at 10 bases. Germline values: CDR1 MRHNA, CDR2 SNTAGT. The CDR3 loop spans 14 amino acids. Trimming cost V 5 bases and J 4 bases; bases outside gene matches: 5. CDR3 residues: CASSPSGGSYEQYF. The CDR3 coding sequence is TGTGCCAGCAGTCCTAGCGGGGGCTCTTACGAGCAGTACTTC.

The chain recombines TRBV6-6 with TRBJ2-6; D may be TRBD1 (6 bases). This CDR3 has 14 amino acids. The germline gives CDR1 MNHNY, CDR2 SVGAGI (reference sequence). V shed 8 bases and J shed 4 bases, with 12 bases lying between them. CDR3 region: CASEYRAGANVLTF. CDR3 DNA sequence: TGTGCCAGCGAGTACAGGGCCGGGGCCAACGTCCTGACTTTC.

V usage is TRBV7-9 and J usage is TRBJ1-2; possible D gene TRBD1, 6 bases. Germline CDR1 SEHNR, CDR2 FQNEAQ (reference sequence). V dropped 5 bases and J dropped 2 bases, with 21 bases sitting between them. The CDR3 spans 17 residues. The CDR3 coding sequence is TGTGCCAGCAGCCCCTGGGGGCTGGCCGAAATAAACTATGGCTACACCTTC. This encodes CASSPWGLAEINYGYTF. Supplemented by reference TRBV7-9 and TRBJ1-2, the full variable domain reads DTGVSQNPRHKITKRGQNVTFRCDPISEHNRLYWYRQTLGQGPEFLTYFQNEAQLEKSRLLSDRFSAERPKGSFSTLEIQRTEQGDSAMYLCASSPWGLAEINYGYTFGSGTRLTVV.

The chain uses TRBV6-6 and TRBJ2-2; TRBD2 matches at 7 bases. Per germline, CDR1 MNHNY and CDR2 SVGAGI (reference sequence). V lost 4 bases and J lost 3; bases outside the gene matches: 5. The CDR3 is made up of 15 amino acids. CDR3 bases: TGTGCCAGCAGTTTGGGAGGGAGTGACACCGGGGAGCTGTTTTTT. Encoded protein: CASSLGGSDTGELFF.

CDR3 nucleotide sequence: TGTGCCAGCAGTATCCGGGACAGCAAGATCGGGGAGCTGTTTTTT. Its protein is CASSIRDSKIGELFF. The V call is TRBV6-5, the J call TRBJ2-2, with 7 bases aligning to TRBD1. Germline lookup yields CDR1 MNHEY and CDR2 SVGAGI. The length of the CDR3 is 15 residues. Trimming cost V 5 bases and J 7 bases; bases outside gene matches: 10.

This clone was seen more than once but under ten times. The chain carries TRBV5-1 and TRBJ1-5, with 7 bases identical to TRBD1. CDR1 is SGHRS and CDR2 is YFSETQ in the germline V gene. The CDR3 is 14 residues long. With V trimmed by 4 bases and J by 4 bases, 5 bases remained unmatched. CDR3 loop: CASSGGTENQPQHF. The CDR3 nucleotides read TGCGCCAGCAGCGGAGGGACAGAAAATCAGCCCCAGCATTTT.

V gene TRBV4-1 combines with J gene TRBJ1-4, with TRBD1 matching over 8 bases. CDR1 and CDR2 (germline): MGHRA, YSYEKL. The CDR3 is 18 residues long. V was clipped by 1 base and J by 2 bases; unmatched bases: 9. The CDR3 bases are TGCGCCAGCAGCCAAGCTTTAGACAGGGGCGACACTAATGAAAAACTGTTTTTT. Amino acid sequence: CASSQALDRGDTNEKLFF.

V and J are TRBV29-1 and TRBJ2-5; D possibly corresponds to TRBD1 (6 bases). The J call may not be correct, given that the DNA end is closer to TRBJ2-7. The CDR3 runs 12 residues. From germline, CDR1 is SQVTM and CDR2 ANQGSEA. This CDR3 is CSVGTASYEQYF. CDR3 DNA sequence: TGCAGCGTTGGGACAGCCTCCTACGAGCAGTACTTC.

The chain combines TRBV13 with TRBJ1-1; tentative D call: TRBD1 (5 bases). This CDR3 has 14 residues. Trimming left V 3 bases short and J 4 bases short, with 12 bases between. The germline gives CDR1 PRHDT, CDR2 FYEKMQ (reference sequence). The CDR3 here is CASSFGWGGTEAFF. DNA of the CDR3: TGTGCCAGCAGCTTCGGGTGGGGGGGCACTGAAGCTTTCTTT. The entire variable domain, with the rest obtained from reference TRBV13 and TRBJ1-1, is as follows: AAGVIQSPRHLIKEKRETATLKCYPIPRHDTVYWYQQGPGQDPQFLISFYEKMQSDKGSIPDRFSAQQFSDYHSELNMSSLELGDSALYFCASSFGWGGTEAFFGQGTRLTVV.

This clone came up once. The chain couples TRBV7-9 to TRBJ2-1; possible D gene TRBD2, 6 bases. V was clipped by 5 bases and J by 4 bases, with 12 bases between them. CDR1 SEHNR and CDR2 FQNEAQ come from the germline V gene (reference sequence). The CDR3 length is 14 residues. The CDR3 sequence is CASSERDLYNEQFF. The CDR3 DNA is TGTGCCAGCAGCGAGAGGGACTTATACAATGAGCAGTTCTTC. Full variable domain (rest looked up from reference TRBV7-9 and TRBJ2-1): DTGVSQNPRHKITKRGQNVTFRCDPISEHNRLYWYRQTLGQGPEFLTYFQNEAQLEKSRLLSDRFSAERPKGSFSTLEIQRTEQGDSAMYLCASSERDLYNEQFFGPGTRLTVL.

This chain joins TRBV9 and TRBJ2-3; TRBD2 agrees at 9 bases. V shed 5 bases, J shed 4 bases, and the junction held 8 bases outside the gene matches. In germline, CDR1 is SGDLS, CDR2 YYNGEE. The CDR3 is 15 residues long. CDR3 coding DNA: TGTGCCAGCAGTCCTAGCGGGGCCGCCTCAGATACGCAGTATTTT. Protein product: CASSPSGAASDTQYF.

The V gene is TRBV27, the J gene TRBJ1-5; tentative D call: TRBD1 (6 bases). Germline V gene lookup returns CDR1 MNHEY and CDR2 SMNVEV (reference sequence). There are 15 residues in the CDR3. V lost 6 bases, J lost 3 bases, and 15 bases lay in between. The DNA for the CDR3 is TGTGCCAGCAGAGTGGGGGCGGTGGTCAATCAGCCCCAGCATTTT. The encoded protein is CASRVGAVVNQPQHF.

The genes are TRBV28 and TRBJ1-1, with D uncertain. The germline gives CDR1 MDHEN, CDR2 SYDVKM. V was trimmed by 10 bases and J by 3 bases, leaving 18 bases between them. The CDR3 is 14 residues long. CDR3 nucleotides: TGTGCCATCCAAGTTGGCCCCGCGGACACTGAAGCTTTCTTT. This gives the protein CAIQVGPADTEAFF.